This T cell receptor (beta chain) appears in the sequencing data of a study of cytomegalovirus exposure and HLA in healthy donors (dated by TCRdb to the late 2010s). Regarding the research as a whole: An earlier analysis of roughly 500 of the donors reported roughly 270 Gb of sequence data and about 100 million unique TCR beta sequences from about 179 million T cells. An early release that covered around 590 HLA-typed donors contained about 290 gigabases of sequencing data and 70 million to 100 million unique TCR sequences. Of the 300 to 500 genotyped donors, 81% were placed in the genetic ancestry cluster associated with self-reported Caucasian donors. The study was designed to test whether signatures of past pathogen exposure could be identified by cataloging public T cell receptors. The T cell repertoires of several hundred subjects were profiled by immunosequencing and related to cytomegalovirus serostatus. A separate validation cohort of about 110 different subjects was used in addition to the approximately 670-subject first cohort. High-throughput TCR immunosequencing, statistical association of individual TCRs with disease status, and machine learning were combined to predict cytomegalovirus infection status. A later analysis re-examined previously published TCR beta repertoires from just over 650 donors and added high-resolution HLA genotyping to investigate patterns of TCR occurrence. Rather than drawing on any new phenotypic data, the later analysis identified candidate immune exposures from TCR beta sequences and the way those sequences occurred across donors. To decide whether each TCR beta V gene segment behaved as functional or pseudogenic, an earlier analysis of some 600 of the donors relied on high-throughput TCR beta sequencing. Alongside the repertoire data, information on donor age, sex, ethnicity and CMV serostatus was compiled. A later genetic analysis took genome-wide SNP genotypes for about 60% of the roughly 670 donors and used that subset as a discovery cohort. Every discovery cohort repertoire had been produced on one sequencing platform. Class I and class II HLA loci were covered by the typing at four-digit resolution. The number of typed donors differed by locus: 629-630 for A, B, C, DRB1 and DQB1; 500 to 550 for DQA1; approximately 610 for DPA1; and about 470 for DPB1. Four or five DR-DQ haplotypes were treated as single units for association and clustering because of strong linkage in the cohort. Among 300 to 450 genotyped donors of the cohort, an average of approximately 230,000 unique TCR beta nucleotide sequences were sequenced per donor, roughly 18% of them non-productive.

The germline V gene gives CDR1 as SGHAT and CDR2 as FQNNGV. V is cut back by 4 bases and J by 3 bases, with 8 bases in the junction unmatched. Counted from cysteine to phenylalanine, this CDR3 has 15 amino acids. The CDR3 DNA has 45 bases and is translated from base 1. Library prep was done by the immunoSEQ multiplex PCR assay. The multiplex PCR relied on a mix of 60 forward primers for TCR Vbeta segments and 13 reverse primers for TCR Jbeta segments. The CDR3 region of rearranged TCR beta genes was amplified from genomic DNA by a multiplex PCR assay. The amplified TCR beta libraries were sequenced on the Illumina HiSeq System as 87-base-pair reads. In the authors' own workflow: A later analysis tallied tens of millions of unique TCR beta chains across the 700 or so repertoires, and about 10 million of those chains were shared by two or more donors. A nearest-neighbor algorithm error-corrected the raw reads and collapsed the reads into unique sequences, merging closely related sequences to remove PCR and sequencing errors. V, D and J gene segments were assigned by aligning CDR3 sequences to IMGT reference sequences. For a sequence to be retained, a match of at least six nucleotides was required to both a V gene segment and a J gene segment. Rearrangements were classified as productive when the CDR3 lacked stop codons and remained in frame with V and J, and all other rearrangements were classified as non-productive. CDR3 was defined by IMGT convention, running from the second conserved V-encoded cysteine to the conserved J-encoded phenylalanine. The earlier analysis of about 610 of the donors excluded any sequence lacking an unambiguous match to a single V gene segment. In an earlier analysis of several hundred of the donors, V segments were called functional above 56.7% productive rearrangements and were called segregating when the between-donor standard deviation exceeded 5%. A statistical classification framework was built for diagnosing cytomegalovirus status from the catalog of TCR beta chain sequences. V and J gene assignment, in a later analysis, came from comparing TCR nucleotide sequences with IMGT/GENE-DB human TR gene sequences. Using the TCRdist pipeline, a later analysis assigned CDR3 sequences along with most-parsimonious VDJ recombination scenarios. In a later analysis, each TCR beta chain was defined by its CDR3 amino acid sequence together with its V-gene family, and reads lacking a unique V-gene family were excluded. To address suspected cross-contamination and a sequencing artifact, a later analysis removed 592 highly shared, low-generation-probability nucleotide sequences. In a later analysis, a clonal expansion index for each public chain was calculated from normalized within-repertoire ranks of inferred template counts. In a later analysis, generation probabilities were computed with a VDJ recombination model fitted to out-of-frame rearrangements, and the resulting probabilities were checked against IGoR. Hypergeometric tests were used in a later analysis to score TCR-TCR, TCR-HLA and TCR-CMV co-occurrence, with a repertoire-size bias correction applied to the TCR pairs. A later analysis estimated false discovery rates by permuting HLA or CMV assignments 20 times. In a later analysis, co-occurring TCRs were grouped using DBSCAN, and TCRdist sequence similarity was added for clustering within HLA-allele-positive subsets. For co-occurrence clustering, repertoires with fewer than 30,000 or more than 120,000 public chains were excluded, along with a handful of repertoires with anomalous nucleotide sharing. The immuneACCESS repertoire file appears here via TCRdb, limited to in-frame rearrangements. These files lack a portion of the clones; in checked studies, under half of the deficit traces to unresolved V genes, and the cause of the others is not known. Clonal size and the V and J genes are those of that table, whereas D and trimming came from the DNA. For this sample the table gives roughly 100,000 clones, of which about 13% were detected only once. Roughly 16% of the sample comes from the top ten.

Overall results and qualifications from the work: Broadly in line with IMGT annotations, most TCR beta V segments showed up in productive rearrangements about 87% or about 30% of the time in an earlier analysis of 450 to 750 of the donors. In vitro tests confirmed that a few of the cytomegalovirus-associated TCR beta chains recognize cytomegalovirus antigens. Because counts were too low, some 17 rarely observed V segments, including chromosome 9 orphons, were excluded from the earlier analysis of 587 of the donors. When HLA alleles, especially DR and DQ, strongly co-occurred, TCR associations were difficult to assign to individual alleles. A total of roughly 160 TCR beta chains were listed by the study as associated with cytomegalovirus. Correlated functional status among segregating V segments might reflect linkage disequilibrium, but an unknown experimental factor could not be ruled out. A cluster of highly shared sequence variants was judged likely to be a technical artifact of the sequencing pipeline. According to the authors, the approach could potentially be generalized to other disease states and immunological phenotypes. The classifier was reported to diagnose cytomegalovirus status with high specificity and sensitivity in both the original cohort and the validation cohort. A later analysis found that TCR association rates varied across HLA loci, with DRB1 alleles showing the most associated TCRs and HLA-C alleles the fewest. In a later analysis, HLA-associated TCR beta chains showed more clonal expansion and lower generation probabilities than non-associated chains that were equally common. Most TCR sequences were observed very rarely across donors, whereas some public TCRs were present in many individuals. According to a later analysis, parvovirus B19, influenza, CMV and Epstein-Barr virus appeared linked to several top co-occurrence clusters. In a later genetic analysis, fewer N-insertions in productive TCRs were reported among donors in an Asian-associated ancestry cluster than the roughly 700-donor mean. Because the 87-base-pair reads could not distinguish some IMGT-functional V segments, including TRBV6-2 and TRBV6-3, those segments were excluded. In a later genetic analysis, a missense DCLRE1C variant was associated with V-gene and J-gene trimming of TCR beta chains, and the association was replicated in an independent cohort. A further reported finding was that TCR beta sequences accurately predicted the HLA-A and HLA-B alleles for most subjects in the first cohort. Immune exposure information for the cohort was limited to CMV serostatus. Because HLA typing was missing for some donors at each locus, association tests included only the typed subset. Most CMV-associated TCR beta chains appeared to be HLA-restricted in a later analysis, and the HLA associations seemed to be driven largely by CMV exposure. The presence/absence analyses assumed that sequencing depth was roughly uniform across donors, and that assumption may not be true. Specific HLA alleles were associated with 15,000 to 20,000 TCR beta sequences at a false discovery rate of 0.05 in a later analysis. In this cohort, only TCR beta chains were sequenced, and detectable features were limited by the absence of alpha or paired-chain data.

Note on this clone: It lacks a known antigen. Qualities for individual bases were not recorded, and no much larger clone is one base off.

The cohort was made up of under 800 healthy bone marrow donors. All cohort members were sampled while nominally healthy, although unrecorded immune exposures were likely present. The donor was CMV seropositive and belonged to the group of more than 250 seropositive cohort members. A peripheral blood sample was collected from each donor, and TCR beta sequencing was performed on peripheral blood mononuclear cells. Genomic DNA extraction from the blood cell samples was performed with the Qiagen DNeasy Blood Extraction Kit. Sequenced input: PBMCs. The rearrangement joined TRBV11-2 to TRBJ2-7, with 8 bases matching TRBD2. This clonotype was sampled from a man aged 35-49 years in good health and CMV-seropositive. For the CDR3, the sequence is CASSSLTSEFYEQYF. The nucleotide sequence reads TGTGCCAGCAGCTCCTTGACTAGCGAATTCTACGAGCAGTACTTC.